This paragraph reports one TCR beta chain. Its antigen is unknown. Germline CDR1 and CDR2: DFQATT and SNEGSKA (reference sequence). The CDR3 has 13 residues. V lost 1 base and J 0 bases, leaving 6 bases between the germline ends. Then a second PCR, running roughly 7 to 11 cycles, was carried out with a sample-barcoded 5' primer and a J-beta primer mix. Every sample produced at least 2.5 million CDR3-containing paired-end reads. TCRdb fed the 5' RACE reads into MiXCR, producing one record per CDR3 protein. This sample has about 830,000 distinct CDR3 sequences, with 58% found just once. These data are taken from a study of blood T cells in healthy people across ages. Looking at the study overall: Every two T cells gave about one barcoded beta molecule via template switching.

General study results and limits: TCR beta diversity tracked closely with naive T cell percentage.

This chain uses TRBV20-1 with TRBJ1-1; D unresolved. The sequence derives from a man under 40 in good health. Source material: blood. The CDR3 coding sequence is TGCAGTGCTAGAGTGAACGTGAACACTGAAGCTTTCTTT. Translating it yields CSARVNVNTEAFF.